A single sample gave rise to the 25 T cell receptor beta chains below, sequenced in a study of T cell responses to AZD1222 COVID-19 vaccine. Data came from immunoSEQ multiplex PCR; TCRdb stores just in-frame clones and leaves some out. The sample yields about 150,000 clones, around 91% seen once. This specimen consisted of peripheral blood, obtained on day 0 of AZD1222 vaccination. These receptors were obtained from an adult in good health.

J is TRBJ2-2 and V is TRBV18, with TRBD1 identical over 10 bases. The CDR3 loop spans 17 amino acids. After removal of 1 base from V and 0 bases from J, the junction contained 2 bases not matched to a gene. Germline V gives CDR1 KGHSH, CDR2 LQKENI. Here the CDR3 DNA reads TGTGCCAGCTCACCACGGACAGGGGGTACGAACACCGGGGAGCTGTTTTTT. It codes for CASSPRTGGTNTGELFF.

The J gene is TRBJ1-5, the V gene TRBV27; D is perhaps TRBD1 (5 bases). V was shortened by 2 bases and J by 0 bases, with 11 bases between the two germline ends. The CDR3 has 16 residues. The germline V gene encodes CDR1 MNHEY and CDR2 SMNVEV (reference sequence). The CDR3 bases are TGTGCCAGCAGTTTAGAGGGGAAGTATAGCAATCAGCCCCAGCATTTT. Its protein is CASSLEGKYSNQPQHF.

As regards this clone: The junction departs from germline at one end; a sequencing error may be responsible. The chain couples TRBV27 to TRBJ2-1; D may correspond to TRBD1 or TRBD2 (6 bases each). Germline assignment: CDR1 MNHEY and CDR2 SMNVEV (reference sequence). The CDR3 runs to 12 residues. CDR3 sequence: CASSLLGGRTIF. The CDR3 DNA sequence: TGTGCCAGCAGTCTACTCGGGGGCCGGACCATCTTC.

This chain connects TRBV5-1 to TRBJ2-3; D uncertain. Deletions cut 4 bases from V and 1 base from J, with 10 bases between. This CDR3 has 14 residues. Germline CDR1 reads SGHRS; CDR2 reads YFSETQ. CDR3 coding DNA: TGCGCCAGCAGCGTGGAGCCAGGCACAGATACGCAGTATTTT. Translating gives CASSVEPGTDTQYF.

V and J are TRBV18 and TRBJ2-3; 8 bases map to TRBD1. The CDR3 covers 19 residues. J was trimmed by 2 bases and V by 1 base; bases with no gene match: 14. Per the germline V gene, CDR1 is KGHSH and CDR2 is LQKENI. CDR3 sequence: CASSPRQGALGPNTDTQYF. The DNA for the CDR3 is TGTGCCAGCTCACCACGTCAGGGGGCGCTCGGGCCAAACACAGATACGCAGTATTTT. The full variable domain, with the rest looked up from reference TRBV18 and TRBJ2-3, is NAGVMQNPRHLVRRRGQEARLRCSPMKGHSHVYWYRQLPEEGLKFMVYLQKENIIDESGMPKERFSAEFPKEGPSILRIQQVVRGDSAAYFCASSPRQGALGPNTDTQYFGPGTRLTVL.

This clone turned up a few times. The DNA for the CDR3 is TGTGCCACCAGTGACCAGAGTTCCGACACCGGGGAGCTGTTTTTT. Translation gives CATSDQSSDTGELFF. The V call is TRBV24-1, the J call TRBJ2-2; D ambiguous. V lost 4 bases, J lost 3 bases, and 11 bases lay in between. The CDR3 contains 15 residues. The germline gives CDR1 KGHDR, CDR2 SFDVKD.

The J gene is TRBJ1-1, the V gene TRBV27; unclear D gene. From germline, CDR1 is MNHEY and CDR2 SMNVEV (reference sequence). The CDR3 sequence is 12 residues long. V was shortened by 5 bases and J by 4 bases, with 8 bases between the two germline ends. CDR3 bases: TGTGCCAGCAGTGGGTCGGGCACTGAAGCTTTCTTT. Its protein is CASSGSGTEAFF.

V and J are TRBV9 and TRBJ2-1; 7 nucleotides line up with TRBD2. Germline CDR1 is SGDLS and CDR2 is YYNGEE. V lost 0 bases and J lost 5; bases outside the gene matches: 2. This CDR3 contains 14 residues. The CDR3 DNA sequence: TGTGCCAGCAGCGTAGCCGGGAGGAACAATGAGCAGTTCTTC. This encodes CASSVAGRNNEQFF.

The J gene is TRBJ2-1, the V gene TRBV9; 10 bases agree with TRBD2. Per the germline V gene, CDR1 is SGDLS and CDR2 is YYNGEE. The CDR3 has 18 residues. V trimming: 0 bases; J trimming: 2 bases; junction bases outside the gene matches: 8. The CDR3 here is CASSVDGRSGRAYNEQFF. CDR3 DNA: TGTGCCAGCAGCGTAGACGGAAGAAGCGGGAGGGCCTACAATGAGCAGTTCTTC.

J is TRBJ1-2 and V is TRBV5-1; D unclear. The CDR3 totals 13 residues. CDR1 is SGHRS and CDR2 is YFSETQ in the germline V gene. V lost 0 bases and J lost 8, with 11 bases in between. CDR3 protein: CASSLDGIIGYTF. The CDR3 DNA reads TGCGCCAGCAGCTTGGATGGGATTATCGGCTACACCTTC.

This chain connects TRBV12-1 to TRBJ2-7; the listed D gene, TRBD2, was not tested against the DNA. TRBV12-1 is a documented pseudogene. The CDR3 runs 16 residues. The CDR3 DNA reads TGTGCCAGCAGCTATTCTAGCGGGAGGCCCCACGGCGAGCAGTACTTC. Translated: CASSYSSGRPHGEQYF.

The gene calls are TRBV24-1 and TRBJ2-1, with 14 positions matching TRBD2. The CDR3 totals 20 residues. V lost 7 bases to trimming and J lost 2 bases; unmatched junction nucleotides: 15. The germline V gene has CDR1 KGHDR and CDR2 SFDVKD. This chain's CDR3 is CATSPRVGLAGGRTYNEQFF. The CDR3 DNA reads as TGTGCCACCAGCCCTCGTGTCGGACTAGCGGGAGGTAGGACCTACAATGAGCAGTTCTTC.

The CDR3 DNA is TGTGCCAGCCGCCCGGGAGGGGGTAAGCCCGGGGAGCTGTTTTTT. Translation gives CASRPGGGKPGELFF. The chain carries TRBV10-3 and TRBJ2-2, with 8 bases lining up with TRBD2. The V gene end was trimmed by 10 bases and the J gene end by 6 bases; junction bases not matched to a gene: 13. CDR1 is ENHRY and CDR2 is SYGVKD in the germline V gene. The CDR3 extends over 15 amino acids.

The rearrangement uses TRBV19 and TRBJ2-7; D possibly uses TRBD1 or TRBD2 (6 bases each). The V and J ends lost 4 bases and 0 bases respectively, with 10 bases between them. CDR1 and CDR2 (germline): LNHDA, SQIVND (reference sequence). The CDR3 is made up of 14 amino acids. In DNA, the CDR3 is TGTGCCAGTAGTAAGGGGGGCCTCTCCTACGAGCAGTACTTC. Translating gives CASSKGGLSYEQYF. Looking up the rest from reference TRBV19 and TRBJ2-7 gives the full variable domain: DGGITQSPKYLFRKEGQNVTLSCEQNLNHDAMYWYRQDPGQGLRLIYYSQIVNDFQKGDIAEGYSVSREKKESFPLTVTSAQKNPTAFYLCASSKGGLSYEQYFGPGTRLTVT.

The chain uses TRBV15 and TRBJ2-1; either TRBD1 or TRBD2 may fit D (6 bases each). There are 14 residues in the CDR3. The germline gives CDR1 LNHNV, CDR2 YYDKDF (reference sequence). V lost 11 bases and J lost 6, with 20 bases in between. The CDR3 sequence is CALRARGRPNEQFF. CDR3 coding DNA: TGTGCCCTACGGGCCCGGGGGCGACCCAATGAGCAGTTCTTC.

This clone has a single count. The chain recombines TRBV4-3 with TRBJ2-2, with a possible D match to TRBD1 (6 bases). Deletions cut 0 bases from V and 4 bases from J, with 21 bases between. Per germline, CDR1 LGHNA and CDR2 YSLEER. This CDR3 region has 19 residues. Written as DNA, the CDR3 is TGCGCCAGCAGCCAAGATTTGGGCCCAGGGGCGTTCTTCACCGGGGAGCTGTTTTTT. The encoded protein is CASSQDLGPGAFFTGELFF.

The chain couples TRBV28 to TRBJ1-3; D is unclear. V was cut by 6 bases and J by 4 bases, with 13 bases left in between. CDR3 length equals 14 residues. CDR1 MDHEN and CDR2 SYDVKM come from the germline V gene. The CDR3 sequence is CASSLPTFGNTIYF. The CDR3 DNA reads as TGTGCCAGCAGCCTCCCAACGTTCGGAAACACCATATATTTT.

The chain uses TRBV6-2 or TRBV6-3 and TRBJ1-5, with D unresolved. CDR1 is MNHEY, CDR2 SVGEGT, per germline. This CDR3 has 12 amino acids. The V end was cut by 2 bases, the J end by 11 bases, with 10 bases between. The CDR3 sequence is CASSYPALAQHF. The CDR3 DNA follows: TGTGCCAGCAGTTACCCAGCCTTAGCCCAGCATTTT.

This chain connects TRBV5-1 to TRBJ2-2; the D gene could be TRBD1 or TRBD2 (6 bases each). Looked up from germline, CDR1 is SGHRS and CDR2 is YFSETQ. The CDR3 extends over 14 amino acids. Trimming pared 6 bases from V and 7 bases from J, leaving 16 bases between. The chain's CDR3 is CASTTRGAIGELFF. CDR3 DNA: TGCGCCAGCACTACGAGGGGGGCTATCGGGGAGCTGTTTTTT.

This clone has a single count. This chain links TRBV14 with TRBJ1-2; possibly TRBD1 for D (5 bases). The CDR3 spans 15 residues. Trimming took off 4 bases at V and 4 bases at J, with 16 bases between the two ends. The germline V gene encodes CDR1 SGHDN and CDR2 FVKESK. The CDR3 DNA reads as TGTGCCAGCAGCCTATCCACGGGGGGTAGCTATGGCTACACCTTC. As protein: CASSLSTGGSYGYTF.

V gene TRBV7-3 combines with J gene TRBJ2-3, with D hard to call. From germline, CDR1 is SGHTA and CDR2 FQGTGA. This CDR3 spans 14 amino acids. Trimming took 5 bases from V and 2 from J, leaving 11 bases between them. CDR3 in amino acids: CASSPAAFTDTQYF. The CDR3, as DNA: TGTGCCAGCAGCCCCGCGGCATTCACAGATACGCAGTATTTT.

The chain employs TRBV7-9 and TRBJ2-1; D is perhaps TRBD1 (6 bases). Germline CDR1 is SEHNR and CDR2 is FQNEAQ (reference sequence). CDR3 length: 15 amino acids. The ends were cut back, 3 bases at V and 7 bases at J, with 16 bases in the middle. This CDR3 reads CASSFSQGILNEQFF. CDR3 coding DNA: TGTGCCAGCAGCTTTTCCCAGGGGATTTTGAATGAGCAGTTCTTC.

This clone was counted a single time. The genes are TRBV4-1 and TRBJ2-5, with D possibly being TRBD2 (5 bases). The V gene lost 5 bases and the J gene lost 7 bases, with 23 bases spanning the gap. This CDR3 has 16 residues. Per the germline V gene, CDR1 is MGHRA and CDR2 is YSYEKL. CDR3 amino acids: CASSIEGGVADGTQYF. The CDR3, as DNA: TGCGCCAGCAGCATAGAAGGAGGCGTGGCGGACGGGACCCAGTACTTC.

The chain joins TRBV6-6 to TRBJ1-5; perhaps TRBD1 as D (5 bases). V was clipped by 10 bases and J by 0 bases, with 13 bases between them. Germline CDR1 and CDR2: MNHNY and SVGAGI (reference sequence). This CDR3 spans 14 amino acids. The CDR3 is CATRGGNSNQPQHF. CDR3 nucleotide sequence: TGTGCCACTCGGGGGGGGAATAGCAATCAGCCCCAGCATTTT.

The gene calls are TRBV6-5 and TRBJ1-5; no clear D. The CDR3 loop spans 13 amino acids. Germline assignment: CDR1 MNHEY and CDR2 SVGAGI. V was pared by 3 bases and J by 7 bases, with 10 bases between. CDR3 DNA: TGTGCCAGCAGTTATAGGTTTGGGCAGCCCCAGCATTTT. Amino acid sequence: CASSYRFGQPQHF.